This T cell receptor beta chain appears in the sequencing data of a study of OX40 agonist ivuxolimab in advanced cancers. Study details: Prior anti-PD-1, anti-PD-L1 or anti-CTLA-4 therapy did not bar entry, and more than 35% had some.

Study findings and constraints: Certain nonresponders likewise exhibited a low normalized T-cell clonal expansion. Blood T cells, both CD4+ and CD8+, expanded clonally by week 6 at 0.1 to 3.0 mg/kg.

The repertoire was sequenced with immunoSEQ multiplex PCR; TCRdb's copy has only in-frame clones and lacks some. The data contain over 50,000 clones, around nine tenths of them seen just once; the ten biggest clones take up around 0.6%. A word on this clone: The antigen remains undetermined.

The sequence was collected from an adult with an advanced solid tumor such as melanoma, head and neck, liver or kidney cancer. Sequencing was performed on CD4+ or CD8+ T cells sorted from blood, taken in a trial of the OX40 agonist ivuxolimab.

The CDR3 region has the DNA TGTGCCAGCACTGGCCTCAACTACGAGCAGTACTTC. Translation gives CASTGLNYEQYF. The chain has TRBV2 and TRBJ2-7; D not resolved. The CDR3 runs 12 residues. Germline V gene data show CDR1 as SNHLY and CDR2 as FYNNEI. Trimming took off 7 bases at V and 3 bases at J, with 10 bases between the two ends. Supplemented by reference TRBV2 and TRBJ2-7, the full variable domain reads EPEVTQTPSHQVTQMGQEVILRCVPISNHLYFYWYRQILGQKVEFLVSFYNNEISEKSEIFDDQFSVERPDGSNFTLKIRSTKLEDSAMYFCASTGLNYEQYFGPGTRLTVT.